This T cell receptor (beta chain) was sequenced in a study of cytomegalovirus exposure and HLA in healthy donors. Study observations and caveats: CMV antigen specificity of three CMV-associated chains was confirmed in vitro. First-cohort TCR clusters were later found to tend to co-occur in the approximately 110 validation repertoires. Some TCR beta chains (roughly 160 of them) were listed as cytomegalovirus-associated.

As concerns this clone: Its antigen is as yet unknown.

Clones were sequenced by immunoSEQ multiplex PCR, and TCRdb holds only the in-frame ones, with some missing. The sample shows about 73,000 clones, around 90% of them seen only once. Specimen: PBMCs. This sequence was found in a woman between 18 and 29 years old in good health and CMV-seropositive.

In DNA, the CDR3 is TGTGCCAGCAGCTTAGCGGGGGGTGTTGATGAGCAGTTCTTC. It encodes CASSLAGGVDEQFF. The J gene is TRBJ2-1, the V gene TRBV7-6; tentative D call: TRBD2 (6 bases). Trimming stripped 0 bases from V and 8 bases from J, with 11 bases between. There are 14 residues in the CDR3. CDR1 is SGHVS and CDR2 is FNYEAQ in the germline V gene.